This TCR beta chain was sequenced during a study of blood T cell repertoires in COVID-19. CDR1 is LGHDT and CDR2 is YNNKEL in the germline V gene (reference sequence). CDR3 length: 16 residues. V was pared by 4 bases and J by 2 bases, with 17 bases between. The repertoire was sequenced with immunoSEQ multiplex PCR; TCRdb's copy has only in-frame clones and lacks some. The repertoire includes about 210,000 clones, 80% to 90% of them detected once, and 7.5% to 10% sits in the top ten. The specimen sequenced was PBMCs or T cells enriched from blood (not recorded which). The receptor's source is a middle-aged man who had recovered from COVID-19. The chain uses TRBV3-1 (or the pseudogene TRBV3-2) and TRBJ1-2, with a tentative D call TRBD1 (5 bases). CDR3 sequence reads: CASSPTQPDRNYGYTF. Written as DNA, the CDR3 is TGTGCCAGCAGCCCGACCCAACCCGACAGAAACTATGGCTACACCTTC.